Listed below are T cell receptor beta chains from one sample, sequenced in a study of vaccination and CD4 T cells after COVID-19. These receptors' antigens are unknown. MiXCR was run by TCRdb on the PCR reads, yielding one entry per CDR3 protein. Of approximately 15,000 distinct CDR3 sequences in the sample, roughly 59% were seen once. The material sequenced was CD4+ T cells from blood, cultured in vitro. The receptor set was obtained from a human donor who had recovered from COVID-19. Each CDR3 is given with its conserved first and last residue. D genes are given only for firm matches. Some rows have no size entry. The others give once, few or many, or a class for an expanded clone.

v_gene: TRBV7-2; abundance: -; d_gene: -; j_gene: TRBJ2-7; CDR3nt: TGTGCCAGCAGCCCCGCCCGTCGTCCGGCCTACGAGCAGTACTTC; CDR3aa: CASSPARRPAYEQYF
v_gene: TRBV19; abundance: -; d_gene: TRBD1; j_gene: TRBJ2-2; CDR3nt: TGTGCCAGTAGTATAGATCGCCGGGACAGAAACACCGGGGAGCTGTTTTTT; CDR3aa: CASSIDRRDRNTGELFF
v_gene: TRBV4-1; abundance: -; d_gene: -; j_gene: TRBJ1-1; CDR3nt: TGCGCCAGCAGCCAAGACCCGGGGGCCAACGCGGGTGAAGCTTTCTTT; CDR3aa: CASSQDPGANAGEAFF
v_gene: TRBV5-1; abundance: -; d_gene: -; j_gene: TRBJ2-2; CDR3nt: TGCGCCAGCAGCTTGGGGGTGGACACCGGGGAGCTGTTTTTT; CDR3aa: CASSLGVDTGELFF
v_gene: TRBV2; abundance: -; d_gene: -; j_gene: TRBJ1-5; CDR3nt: TGTGCCGCCCGGGCCAACCGAGACAATCAGCCCCAGCATTTT; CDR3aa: CAARANRDNQPQHF
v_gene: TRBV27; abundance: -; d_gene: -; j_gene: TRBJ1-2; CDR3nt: TGTGCCAGCAGTTTATTCGGGGGGGGCCCTGGCTACACCTTC; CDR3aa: CASSLFGGGPGYTF
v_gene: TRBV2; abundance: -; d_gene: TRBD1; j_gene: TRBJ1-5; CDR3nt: TGTGCCAGCTCATTTGACAGGGAGGGGCAGCCCCAGCATTTT; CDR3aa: CASSFDREGQPQHF
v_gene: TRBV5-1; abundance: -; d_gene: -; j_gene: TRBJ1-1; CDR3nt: TGCGCCAGCAGCCCGACAATGACAGGGAACACTGAAGCTTTCTTT; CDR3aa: CASSPTMTGNTEAFF
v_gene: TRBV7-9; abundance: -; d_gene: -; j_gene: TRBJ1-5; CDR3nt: TGTGCCAGCAGCTTTACAGGAGGCAATCAGCCCCAGCATTTT; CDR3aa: CASSFTGGNQPQHF
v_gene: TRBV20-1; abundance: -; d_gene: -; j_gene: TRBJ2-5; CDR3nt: TGCAGTGCTAGTGGTCAAGAGACCCAGTACTTC; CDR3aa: CSASGQETQYF
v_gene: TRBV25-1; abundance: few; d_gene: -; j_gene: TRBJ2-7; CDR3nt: TGTGCCAGCAGTGCGGCAGTAAACTCCTACGAGCAGTACTTC; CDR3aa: CASSAAVNSYEQYF
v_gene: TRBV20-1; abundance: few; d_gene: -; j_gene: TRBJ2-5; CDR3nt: TGCAGTGCTAGAGATTGGTCTAGCTCAGAGACCCAGTACTTC; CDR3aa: CSARDWSSSETQYF
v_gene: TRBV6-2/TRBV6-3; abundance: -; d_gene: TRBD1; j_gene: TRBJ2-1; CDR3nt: TGTGCCAGCAGAGACAATCCGGGACAGCCTTACAATGAGCAGTTCTTC; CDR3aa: CASRDNPGQPYNEQFF
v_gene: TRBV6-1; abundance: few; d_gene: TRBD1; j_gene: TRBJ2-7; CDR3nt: TGTGCCAGCAGCCACCCGACAGGGGACCACGAGCAGTACTTC; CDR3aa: CASSHPTGDHEQYF
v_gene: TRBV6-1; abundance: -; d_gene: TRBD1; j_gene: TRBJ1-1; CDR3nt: TGTGCCAGCAGCCACCGACAGGGCCTCATGAACACTGAAGCTTTCTTT; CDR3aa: CASSHRQGLMNTEAFF
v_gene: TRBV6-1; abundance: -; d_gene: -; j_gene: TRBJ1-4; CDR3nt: TGTGCCAGCAGCATGGGCAGGGTTAATGAAAAACTGTTTTTT; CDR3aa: CASSMGRVNEKLFF
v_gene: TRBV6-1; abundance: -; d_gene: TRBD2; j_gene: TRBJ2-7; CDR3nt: TGTGCCAGCAGTCCCCCGGGGGGAAACGAGCAGTACTTC; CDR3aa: CASSPPGGNEQYF
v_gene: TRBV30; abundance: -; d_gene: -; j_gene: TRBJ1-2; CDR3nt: TGTGCCTGGAGTGTACGGGGGGCCGGAGGCTACACCTTC; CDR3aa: CAWSVRGAGGYTF
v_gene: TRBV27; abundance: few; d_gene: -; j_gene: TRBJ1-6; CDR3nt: TGTGCCAGCAGTTGGGCCAGCAATTCACCCCTCCACTTT; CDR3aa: CASSWASNSPLHF
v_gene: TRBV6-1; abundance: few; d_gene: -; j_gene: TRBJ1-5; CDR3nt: TGTGCCAGCAGTGGAAAGGACCTTGGGGGCAATCAGCCCCAGCATTTT; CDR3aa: CASSGKDLGGNQPQHF
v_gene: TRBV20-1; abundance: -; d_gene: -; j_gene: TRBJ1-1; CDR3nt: TGCAGTGCTAGAGTCCCGAACACTGAAGCTTTCTTT; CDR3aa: CSARVPNTEAFF
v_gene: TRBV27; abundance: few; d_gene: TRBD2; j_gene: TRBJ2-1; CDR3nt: TGTGCCAGCAGTTTGGGGGGTCCGGGCGGACTAGGAGCGTACAATGAGCAGTTCTTC; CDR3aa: CASSLGGPGGLGAYNEQFF
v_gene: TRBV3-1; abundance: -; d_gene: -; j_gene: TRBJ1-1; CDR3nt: TGTGCCAGCAGCCGTGGGGCTGAAGCTTTCTTT; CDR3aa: CASSRGAEAFF
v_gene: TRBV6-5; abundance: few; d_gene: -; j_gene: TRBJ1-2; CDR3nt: TGTGCCAGCAGTTACTCGAAGGCGGAACCCTATGGCTACACCTTC; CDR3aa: CASSYSKAEPYGYTF
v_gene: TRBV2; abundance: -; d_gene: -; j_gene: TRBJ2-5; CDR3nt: TGTGCCAGCAGTGACAGCAGGTACCAAGAGACCCAGTACTTC; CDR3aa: CASSDSRYQETQYF
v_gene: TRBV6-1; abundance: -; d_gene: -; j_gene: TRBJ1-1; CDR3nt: TGTGCCAGCAGCGGGACGTCACGGATGAACACTGAAGCTTTCTTT; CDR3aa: CASSGTSRMNTEAFF
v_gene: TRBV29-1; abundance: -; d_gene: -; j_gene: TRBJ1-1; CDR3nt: TGCAGCGTAAGGGGGGACGAAGCTTTCTTT; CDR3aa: CSVRGDEAFF
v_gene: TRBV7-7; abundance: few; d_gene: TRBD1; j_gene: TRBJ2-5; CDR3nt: TGTGCTAGCAGCCTAATATATGACAGGGGGCGGGAGACCCAGTACTTC; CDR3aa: CASSLIYDRGRETQYF
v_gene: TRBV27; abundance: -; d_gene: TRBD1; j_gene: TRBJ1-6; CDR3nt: TGTGCCAGCAGTTCCCCGTTAGGGACAGGGGAACGGGGAATATTCCACTTT; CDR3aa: CASSSPLGTGERGIFHF
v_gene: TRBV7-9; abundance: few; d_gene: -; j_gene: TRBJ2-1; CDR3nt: TGTGCCAGCAGCTTACGACGTCATGAGCAGTTCTTC; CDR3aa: CASSLRRHEQFF
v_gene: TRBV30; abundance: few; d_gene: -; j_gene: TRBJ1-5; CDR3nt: TGTGCCTGGAGTGTACCCGGCTATAGCAATCAGCCCCAGCATTTT; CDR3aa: CAWSVPGYSNQPQHF
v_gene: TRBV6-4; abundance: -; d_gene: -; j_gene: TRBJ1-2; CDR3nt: TGTGCCAGCAGTGACGAGGTGGCAGGGAGATCGGGTGGCTACACCTTC; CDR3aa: CASSDEVAGRSGGYTF
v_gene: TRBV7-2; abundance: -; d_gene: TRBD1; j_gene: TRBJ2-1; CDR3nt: TGTGCCAGCAGCTTAGCCCCCGGACAGGGGGCACAGTTCTTC; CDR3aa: CASSLAPGQGAQFF
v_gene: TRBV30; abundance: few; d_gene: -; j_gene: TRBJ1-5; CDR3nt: TGTGCCTGGAAAGAAAATAGCAATCAGCCCCAGCATTTT; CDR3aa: CAWKENSNQPQHF
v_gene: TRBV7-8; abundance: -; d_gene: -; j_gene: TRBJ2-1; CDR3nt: TGTGCCAGCACCCGGGACCGACAAGAGCAGTTCTTC; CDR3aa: CASTRDRQEQFF
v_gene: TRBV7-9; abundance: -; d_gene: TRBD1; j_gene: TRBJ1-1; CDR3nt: TGTGCCAGCAGCTTGGGACAGGGGGACACTGAAGCTTTCTTT; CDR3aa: CASSLGQGDTEAFF
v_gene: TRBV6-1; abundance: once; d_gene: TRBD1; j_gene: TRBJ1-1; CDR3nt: TGTGCCAGCAGCAGGACAGGGCCTGGTTTCTTT; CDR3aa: CASSRTGPGFF
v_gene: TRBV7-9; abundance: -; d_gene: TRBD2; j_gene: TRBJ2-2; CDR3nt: TGTGCCAGCAGCGCAGCTTTTCGGACTAGCGGGGATTCCGGGGAGCTGTTTTTT; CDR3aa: CASSAAFRTSGDSGELFF
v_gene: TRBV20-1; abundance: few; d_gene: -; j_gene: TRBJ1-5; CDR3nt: TGCAGTGCTAGTAACTGGCGGAATAATCAGCCCCAGCATTTT; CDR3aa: CSASNWRNNQPQHF
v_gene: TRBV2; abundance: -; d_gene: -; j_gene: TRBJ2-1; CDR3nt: TGTGCCAGCAGTGAGATGTCTAGCGAGAATGAGCAGTTCTTC; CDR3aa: CASSEMSSENEQFF
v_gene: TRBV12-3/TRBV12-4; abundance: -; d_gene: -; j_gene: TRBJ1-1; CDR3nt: TGTGCCAGCAGCCCAATGGAGACTTCCTACACTGAAGCTTTCTTT; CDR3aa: CASSPMETSYTEAFF
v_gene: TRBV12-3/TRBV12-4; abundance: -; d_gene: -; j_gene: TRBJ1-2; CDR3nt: TGTGCCAGCAGTTTACGACTCGGCTACACCTTC; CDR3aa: CASSLRLGYTF
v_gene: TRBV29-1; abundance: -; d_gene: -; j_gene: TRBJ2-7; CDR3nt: TGCAGCGTCCAACCACAGGGCTACGAGCAGTACTTC; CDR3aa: CSVQPQGYEQYF
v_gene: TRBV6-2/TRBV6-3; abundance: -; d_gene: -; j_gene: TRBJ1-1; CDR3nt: TGTGCCAGCAGTTACCGGGGAGCTGAAGCTTTCTTT; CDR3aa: CASSYRGAEAFF
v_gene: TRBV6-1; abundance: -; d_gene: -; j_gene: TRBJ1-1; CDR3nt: TGTGCCAGCAGTCAGGTAACGGGCCGAGGGGACACTGAAGCTTTCTTT; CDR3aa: CASSQVTGRGDTEAFF
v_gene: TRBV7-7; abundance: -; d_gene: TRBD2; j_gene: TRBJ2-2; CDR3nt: TGTGCCAGCAGCTTATCAGCGGGAGGTGTCACCGGGGAGCTGTTTTTT; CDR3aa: CASSLSAGGVTGELFF